These 17 T cell receptor beta chains came from one sample sequenced in a study of blood T cell repertoires in COVID-19. Data came from immunoSEQ multiplex PCR; TCRdb stores just in-frame clones and leaves some out. The repertoire consists of about 100,000 clones, with 89% occurring once and the leading ten covering 4.9%. Material for sequencing was peripheral blood. These TCRs come from a man between 40 and 49 years old with active or convalescent COVID-19.

CDR3 coding DNA: TGTGCCAGCAGCTTAGTGGCGGGAGCATCCTACGAGCAGTACTTC. The encoded protein is CASSLVAGASYEQYF. The chain couples TRBV7-2 to TRBJ2-7; 7 nucleotides agree with TRBD2. J was trimmed by 1 base and V by 1 base; bases with no gene match: 4. Germline values: CDR1 SGHTA, CDR2 FQGNSA. The CDR3 runs 15 residues.

This chain connects TRBV5-1 to TRBJ2-7, with 11 bases that match TRBD2. The germline CDR1 and CDR2 sequences are SGHRS and YFSETQ. V dropped 0 bases and J dropped 5; count of bases not matched to a gene: 4. The CDR3 consists of 15 residues. The chain's CDR3 is CASSLELAGEDEQYF. The CDR3 DNA sequence: TGCGCCAGCAGCTTGGAACTAGCGGGAGAGGACGAGCAGTACTTC.

In its sample, this clone was seen once. The chain combines TRBV6-6 with TRBJ2-1; the match to TRBD2 covers 7 bases. The CDR3 spans 13 residues. Trimming cost V 7 bases and J 6 bases; bases outside gene matches: 6. CDR1 MNHNY and CDR2 SVGAGI come from the germline V gene (reference sequence). Written as DNA, the CDR3 is TGTGCCAGCAACAGCGGGATAATCAATGAGCAGTTCTTC. Translation: CASNSGIINEQFF.

This clone has more than one count but fewer than ten. The rearrangement links TRBV3-1 (or the pseudogene TRBV3-2) to TRBJ2-5; D unresolved. V was clipped by 1 base and J by 4 bases, with 13 bases between them. The germline V gene encodes CDR1 LGHDT and CDR2 YNNKEL (reference sequence). The CDR3 spans 15 residues. CDR3 protein: CASSQVGSTGETQYF. Written as DNA, the CDR3 is TGTGCCAGCAGCCAAGTCGGGTCCACGGGAGAGACCCAGTACTTC.

The V and J genes are TRBV11-2 and TRBJ1-1; perhaps TRBD1 as D (5 bases). The CDR3 spans 13 residues. V dropped 5 bases and J dropped 1 base, with 8 bases sitting between them. Germline CDR1 and CDR2: SGHAT and FQNNGV. CDR3 bases: TGTGCCAGCAGCCTTGGACAGAACACTGAAGCTTTCTTT. It encodes CASSLGQNTEAFF.

V usage is TRBV5-4 and J usage is TRBJ2-5; D call uncertain. The V and J ends lost 3 bases and 7 bases respectively, with 22 bases between them. Looked up from germline, CDR1 is SGHNT and CDR2 is YYREEE (reference sequence). This CDR3 has 16 amino acids. CDR3 DNA: TGTGCCAGCAGCTCCCTCCTTTCCCCAATCCCCGGGACCCAGTACTTC. It encodes CASSSLLSPIPGTQYF.

The chain has TRBV15 and TRBJ2-2, with D unclear. The V end was cut by 0 bases, the J end by 4 bases, with 6 bases between. The CDR3 totals 14 residues. Per the germline V gene, CDR1 is LNHNV and CDR2 is YYDKDF (reference sequence). The CDR3 sequence is CATSRERGTGELFF. The CDR3 nucleotides read TGTGCCACCAGCAGAGAACGCGGCACCGGGGAGCTGTTTTTT.

This rearrangement joins TRBV28 to TRBJ1-1, with D maybe TRBD1 (6 bases). Deletions cut 3 bases from V and 1 base from J, with 9 bases between. This CDR3 comprises 14 residues. The germline V gene encodes CDR1 MDHEN and CDR2 SYDVKM. The CDR3 protein is CASSFGRGNTEAFF. The CDR3 coding sequence is TGTGCCAGCAGTTTCGGCAGGGGGAACACTGAAGCTTTCTTT.

This clone showed up just once. The chain combines TRBV9 with TRBJ1-2, with 8 bases aligning to TRBD1. The CDR3 extends over 15 amino acids. The germline V gene has CDR1 SGDLS and CDR2 YYNGEE. V lost 0 bases, J lost 8 bases, and 9 bases stayed unmatched. CDR3 coding DNA: TGTGCCAGCAGCGTAGCTCTTGGACAGGGAAGCGGCTACACCTTC. It translates to CASSVALGQGSGYTF.

This chain connects TRBV5-6 to TRBJ2-2, with 9 bases lining up with TRBD2. CDR3 length equals 15 residues. Trimming at V came to 0 bases and at J to 5 bases, leaving 2 bases not matched to a gene. The germline CDR1 and CDR2 sequences are SGHDT and YYEEEE. CDR3 sequence reads: CASSLVSGSTGELFF. The CDR3 DNA reads as TGTGCCAGCAGCTTGGTTAGCGGGAGTACCGGGGAGCTGTTTTTT.

The V and J genes are TRBV30 and TRBJ2-7, with D possibly matching TRBD2 (6 bases). The CDR3 length is 11 residues. CDR1 is GTSNPN and CDR2 is SVGIG in the germline V gene (reference sequence). Trimming shortened V by 2 bases and J by 7 bases, and 9 bases separated the two germline ends. CDR3 in amino acids: CAWSTGGEQYF. The CDR3 DNA sequence: TGTGCCTGGAGTACCGGGGGAGAGCAGTACTTC. The entire variable domain, with the rest obtained from reference TRBV30 and TRBJ2-7, is as follows: SQTIHQWPATLVQPVGSPLSLECTVEGTSNPNLYWYRQAAGRGLQLLFYSVGIGQISSEVPQNLSASRPQDRQFILSSKKLLLSDSGFYLCAWSTGGEQYFGPGTRLTVT.

J is TRBJ2-7 and V is TRBV27, with D tentatively TRBD2 (5 bases). V was clipped by 2 bases and J by 2 bases, with 16 bases between them. CDR1 and CDR2 (germline): MNHEY, SMNVEV (reference sequence). There are 16 residues in the CDR3. CDR3 residues: CASSLGRRQTTYEQYF. The CDR3 DNA follows: TGTGCCAGCAGTTTAGGGCGGAGGCAGACCACCTACGAGCAGTACTTC.

The chain joins TRBV28 to TRBJ2-7, with a weak D call TRBD2 (6 bases). The CDR3 extends over 16 amino acids. The germline CDR1 and CDR2 sequences are MDHEN and SYDVKM. Trimming removed 5 bases at V and 2 bases at J, with 19 bases between. The CDR3 loop reads CASSMGGGWAPYEQYF. CDR3 nucleotides: TGTGCCAGCAGTATGGGAGGAGGATGGGCGCCCTACGAGCAGTACTTC. Full variable domain (rest looked up from reference TRBV28 and TRBJ2-7): DVKVTQSSRYLVKRTGEKVFLECVQDMDHENMFWYRQDPGLGLRLIYFSYDVKMKEKGDIPEGYSVSREKKERFSLILESASTNQTSMYLCASSMGGGWAPYEQYFGPGTRLTVT.

The V call is TRBV6-4, the J call TRBJ1-1; the D gene is possibly TRBD1 (6 bases). The CDR3 runs 14 residues. Trimming shortened V by 4 bases and J by 4 bases, and 13 bases separated the two germline ends. CDR1 is MRHNA and CDR2 is SNTAGT in the germline V gene. Here the CDR3 reads CASSAVQGGTEAFF. CDR3 coding DNA: TGTGCCAGCAGTGCGGTACAGGGCGGCACTGAAGCTTTCTTT.

This clone has more than one count but fewer than ten. The chain joins TRBV6-4 to TRBJ2-2, with 8 bases identical to TRBD2. The CDR3 extends over 15 amino acids. Germline V lookup: CDR1 MRHNA, CDR2 SNTAGT. V was clipped by 7 bases and J by 0 bases; unmatched bases: 4. The DNA of the CDR3 is TGTGCCAGCAAAAGCGGGAGTGCGAACACCGGGGAGCTGTTTTTT. It is translated as CASKSGSANTGELFF.

The chain recombines TRBV18 with TRBJ2-7; a possible D gene is TRBD2 (6 bases). V lost 2 bases and J 3 bases, leaving 14 bases between the germline ends. The CDR3 totals 15 residues. The germline V gene encodes CDR1 KGHSH and CDR2 LQKENI. Written as DNA, the CDR3 is TGTGCCAGCTCACCATCGACGCGGGAAGGCTACGAGCAGTACTTC. Residues: CASSPSTREGYEQYF.

The chain is built from TRBV4-2 and TRBJ2-2, with D possibly matching TRBD2 (7 bases). Germline CDR1 LGHNA, CDR2 YNFKEQ. The ends were cut back, 0 bases at V and 4 bases at J, with 12 bases in the middle. The CDR3 is 16 residues long. The CDR3 sequence: CASSQDSGGPTGELFF. CDR3 bases: TGTGCCAGCAGCCAAGATTCGGGGGGCCCCACCGGGGAGCTGTTTTTT.